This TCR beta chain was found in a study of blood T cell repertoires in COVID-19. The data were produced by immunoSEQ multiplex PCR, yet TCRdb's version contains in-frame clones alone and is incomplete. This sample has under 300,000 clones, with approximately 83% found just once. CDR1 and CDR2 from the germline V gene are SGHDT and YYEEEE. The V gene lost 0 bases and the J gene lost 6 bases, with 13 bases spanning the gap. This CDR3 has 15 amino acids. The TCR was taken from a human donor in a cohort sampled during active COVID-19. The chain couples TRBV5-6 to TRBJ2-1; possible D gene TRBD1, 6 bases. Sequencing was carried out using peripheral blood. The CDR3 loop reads CASSLGRGLGNEQFF. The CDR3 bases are TGTGCCAGCAGCTTGGGCAGGGGTCTTGGCAATGAGCAGTTCTTC.